The 20 T cell receptor beta chains below were found in one sample sequenced in a study of cytomegalovirus exposure and HLA in healthy donors. Amplification used 60 Vbeta primers and 13 Jbeta primers. Some clones are missing from TCRdb's copy, which holds only in-frame ones; the method was immunoSEQ multiplex PCR. The data hold more than 90,000 clones, with approximately 80% observed a single time. The sequencing input was PBMCs. These receptors originate from a man aged 50-59 years in good health and CMV-seropositive.

The chain is built from TRBV7-3 and TRBJ2-5; TRBD2 agrees at 8 bases. Germline V CDR1 and CDR2: SGHTA, FQGTGA. Germline trimming cut 5 bases from V and 5 bases from J; bases unmatched to any gene: 7. This CDR3 is built from 14 residues. CDR3 sequence reads: CASSPIAGSETQYF. CDR3 sequence (DNA): TGTGCCAGCAGCCCTATAGCGGGGTCGGAGACCCAGTACTTC. The full variable domain, its missing parts supplied by reference TRBV7-3 and TRBJ2-5, is GAGVSQTPSNKVTEKGKYVELRCDPISGHTALYWYRQSLGQGPEFLIYFQGTGAADDSGLPNDRFFAVRPEGSVSTLKIQRTERGDSAVYLCASSPIAGSETQYFGPGTRLLVL.

The rearrangement uses TRBV4-2 and TRBJ2-1, with TRBD2 matching 7 bases. The CDR3 sequence is 17 residues long. Germline loops: CDR1 LGHNA, CDR2 YNFKEQ. V lost 1 base, J lost 0 bases, and 6 bases stayed unmatched. The CDR3 here is CASSQVRAGSSYNEQFF. The CDR3 DNA follows: TGTGCCAGCAGCCAAGTTCGAGCGGGGAGCTCCTACAATGAGCAGTTCTTC.

The genes are TRBV2 and TRBJ2-1; D is ambiguous. CDR3 length: 15 residues. Between the trimmed V and J ends, which lost 4 bases and 8 bases, there was a span of 18 bases. Germline V gene data show CDR1 as SNHLY and CDR2 as FYNNEI. CDR3 bases: TGTGCCAGCAGTGTTAAAGATACCCTACCGGATGAGCAGTTCTTC. Its protein is CASSVKDTLPDEQFF.

The chain carries TRBV6-1 and TRBJ1-2, with 7 positions matching TRBD1. This CDR3 is 17 amino acids long. In germline, CDR1 is MNHNS, CDR2 SASEGT. J gave up 0 bases and V 4 bases, and 11 bases lay outside the gene matches. CDR3 DNA: TGTGCCAGCAGTGGTTACGGAGACAGGGTAGCTAACTATGGCTACACCTTC. Amino acid sequence: CASSGYGDRVANYGYTF.

This clone has a handful of counts. This sequence joins TRBV18 and TRBJ1-2, with unresolved D. V shed 2 bases and J shed 5 bases, with 15 bases lying between them. Germline values: CDR1 KGHSH, CDR2 LQKENI. The CDR3 runs 15 residues. The CDR3 nucleotides are TGTGCCAGCTCACCAAAACGGGAGGGTTTGTATGGCTACACCTTC. It is translated as CASSPKREGLYGYTF. Using reference TRBV18 and TRBJ1-2 for the parts outside the CDR3, the full variable domain is NAGVMQNPRHLVRRRGQEARLRCSPMKGHSHVYWYRQLPEEGLKFMVYLQKENIIDESGMPKERFSAEFPKEGPSILRIQQVVRGDSAAYFCASSPKREGLYGYTFGSGTRLTVV.

In its sample, this clone was seen once. The genes are TRBV27 and TRBJ2-7; 9 bases line up with TRBD1. The germline CDR1 and CDR2 sequences are MNHEY and SMNVEV (reference sequence). J gave up 7 bases and V 1 base, and 11 bases lay outside the gene matches. This CDR3 contains 16 residues. The CDR3 protein is CASSLYSADRGREQYF. As DNA, the CDR3 is TGTGCCAGCAGTTTATATAGCGCAGACAGGGGGAGGGAGCAGTACTTC.

The V and J genes are TRBV5-4 and TRBJ1-1, with 7 nucleotides matching TRBD1. The germline CDR1 and CDR2 sequences are SGHNT and YYREEE (reference sequence). Germline trimming cut 4 bases from V and 2 bases from J; bases unmatched to any gene: 5. This CDR3 is built from 14 residues. CDR3 amino acids: CASSANRGNTEAFF. The CDR3 DNA reads TGTGCCAGCAGCGCTAACAGGGGTAACACTGAAGCTTTCTTT.

The chain joins TRBV5-1 to TRBJ2-3; TRBD2 might be the D (5 bases). The V gene's germline CDR1 is SGHRS and CDR2 YFSETQ. CDR3 length equals 14 residues. Trimming took 4 bases from V and 3 from J, leaving 12 bases between them. The CDR3 coding sequence is TGCGCCAGCAGCCGACCCGAGGGAACAGATACGCAGTATTTT. Translated: CASSRPEGTDTQYF.

The chain employs TRBV5-1 and TRBJ1-4; D gene unclear. V was trimmed by 1 base and J by 0 bases, leaving 7 bases between them. The CDR3 covers 15 residues. Germline V gives CDR1 SGHRS, CDR2 YFSETQ. This CDR3 reads CASSLIPSTNEKLFF. CDR3 DNA: TGCGCCAGCAGCTTGATCCCGTCAACTAATGAAAAACTGTTTTTT.

The chain uses TRBV6-5 and TRBJ2-2; D not resolved. Germline assignment: CDR1 MNHEY and CDR2 SVGAGI. V was pared by 6 bases and J by 6 bases, with 8 bases between. CDR3 length equals 12 residues. The CDR3 spells CASRLSAGELFF. For the CDR3, the DNA is TGTGCCAGCAGATTATCCGCCGGGGAGCTGTTTTTT.

This clone came up a few times. The chain links TRBV30 to TRBJ1-6; possibly TRBD1 for D (5 bases). The CDR3 is made up of 15 amino acids. The germline V gene encodes CDR1 GTSNPN and CDR2 SVGIG (reference sequence). Trimming cost V 0 bases and J 0 bases, with 6 bases left between them. The CDR3 protein is CAWSVDSSYNSPLHF. CDR3 DNA sequence: TGTGCCTGGAGTGTCGACAGCTCCTATAATTCACCCCTCCACTTT.

This clone came up a few times. The rearrangement links TRBV12-5 to TRBJ1-5; TRBD1 matches 7 bases. This CDR3 region has 13 residues. V dropped 2 bases and J dropped 9; count of bases not matched to a gene: 4. Germline CDR1 LGHNT, CDR2 FRNRAP. The CDR3 bases are TGTGCTAGTGGTTTGCAGGGGGAGACGCCCCAGCATTTT. Its translation: CASGLQGETPQHF.

V gene TRBV6-1 combines with J gene TRBJ2-7, with TRBD1 identical over 10 bases. V lost 3 bases, J lost 0 bases, and 5 bases stayed unmatched. Germline V gives CDR1 MNHNS, CDR2 SASEGT. This CDR3 comprises 16 residues. The CDR3 DNA reads as TGTGCCAGCAGTGATCCGGGACAGGGGACCTCCTACGAGCAGTACTTC. Its translation: CASSDPGQGTSYEQYF.

The V call is TRBV4-2, the J call TRBJ1-1; unclear D gene. The V and J ends lost 0 bases and 4 bases respectively, with 12 bases between them. The CDR3 is 15 amino acids. The germline gives CDR1 LGHNA, CDR2 YNFKEQ. CDR3 nucleotide sequence: TGTGCCAGCAGCCAAGATCGTTCCTTGAGCACTGAAGCTTTCTTT. This gives the protein CASSQDRSLSTEAFF.

This clone turned up a few times. The rearrangement joins TRBV2 to TRBJ2-5; 7 bases match TRBD1. TRBJ2-7 matches the DNA end more closely, so the J call is doubtful. CDR3 size: 15 residues. Germline V lookup: CDR1 SNHLY, CDR2 FYNNEI. DNA for the CDR3: TGTGCCAGCAGCGGATTGTACAGGGGTCACTACGAGCAGTACTTC. Encoded protein: CASSGLYRGHYEQYF.

J is TRBJ1-2 and V is TRBV7-2, with 8 bases identical to TRBD1. CDR3 length: 13 residues. The V gene end was trimmed by 11 bases and the J gene end by 8 bases; junction bases not matched to a gene: 13. The germline gives CDR1 SGHTA, CDR2 FQGNSA. DNA for the CDR3: TGTGCCTGTCGGGGGCAGGGGGCGTTGGGCTACACCTTC. Translating it yields CACRGQGALGYTF.

This clone was seen only a few times. This rearrangement joins TRBV21-1 to TRBJ2-6; whether TRBD1, the table's D call, matches the DNA was not checked. TRBV21-1 is a known pseudogene. The CDR3 sequence is 18 residues long. The CDR3 DNA reads as TGTGCCAGCAGCACCAACCGGGACATCAGCTCTGGGGCCAACGTCCTGACTTTC. Translated, it gives CASSTNRDISSGANVLTF.

J is TRBJ1-1 and V is TRBV27, with D maybe TRBD1 (6 bases). The CDR3 runs 14 residues. V lost 6 bases to trimming and J lost 5 bases, with 16 bases between them. Germline V lookup: CDR1 MNHEY, CDR2 SMNVEV (reference sequence). CDR3 nucleotide sequence: TGTGCCAGCAGGCAATTCCAGGGGCGAACTGAAGCTTTCTTT. Amino acids: CASRQFQGRTEAFF.

This clone was counted only a few times. The rearrangement joins TRBV19 to TRBJ1-2, with a possible D match to TRBD1 (6 bases). The germline V and J ends were trimmed by 5 bases and 3 bases, with 13 bases remaining between them. CDR3 length equals 14 residues. CDR1 is LNHDA, CDR2 SQIVND, per germline (reference sequence). This CDR3 is CASSEGGKDYGYTF. For the CDR3, the DNA is TGTGCCAGTAGTGAAGGGGGTAAGGACTATGGCTACACCTTC.

The chain employs TRBV4-3 and TRBJ2-2; maybe TRBD1 (5 bases). The germline V gene has CDR1 LGHNA and CDR2 YSLEER. The CDR3 consists of 15 residues. V was clipped by 3 bases and J by 2 bases, with 10 bases between them. CDR3 DNA: TGCGCCAGCAGCCACCGACAGCTTAACACCGGGGAGCTGTTTTTT. Residues: CASSHRQLNTGELFF.